This entry describes one T cell receptor beta chain. Its cognate antigen has yet to be identified. No qualities accompany the bases; no much larger clone lies one base away. Libraries came from the immunoSEQ multiplex PCR assay. Not all clones reach the TCRdb copy of this immuneACCESS table, which keeps in-frame sequences only. Checked studies attribute under half of the gap to unresolved V genes and leave the rest unexplained. This sample has tens of thousands of clones in its table, and roughly nine tenths of those were observed once. The biggest ten clones account for approximately 0.62% of the sample. These data are taken from a study of T cell changes during pregnancy in multiple sclerosis (dated by TCRdb to the late 2010s). Concerning the study at large: In women with multiple sclerosis, the researchers looked at how the T cell repertoire shifted as pregnancy progressed.

Deletion took 5 bases off V and 0 bases off J, with a span of 20 bases between the germline ends. CDR1 is given as LNHDA and CDR2 as SQIVND, both from the germline V gene (reference sequence). The CDR3 runs 18 residues from the cysteine to the phenylalanine. Just the 54-base CDR3 DNA is kept, in frame starting at base 1. This sequence was found in a female donor with multiple sclerosis, enrolled in a pregnancy study. The chain is assembled from TRBV19 and TRBJ2-4, with a tentative D gene TRBD2 over 6 matching bases. The starting material was CD4+ T cells from peripheral blood mononuclear cells, obtained in the first trimester of pregnancy. The CDR3 sequence is CASSEGAPGEIAKNIQYF. The bases read TGTGCCAGTAGTGAAGGGGCCCCGGGGGAGATAGCCAAAAACATTCAGTACTTC.